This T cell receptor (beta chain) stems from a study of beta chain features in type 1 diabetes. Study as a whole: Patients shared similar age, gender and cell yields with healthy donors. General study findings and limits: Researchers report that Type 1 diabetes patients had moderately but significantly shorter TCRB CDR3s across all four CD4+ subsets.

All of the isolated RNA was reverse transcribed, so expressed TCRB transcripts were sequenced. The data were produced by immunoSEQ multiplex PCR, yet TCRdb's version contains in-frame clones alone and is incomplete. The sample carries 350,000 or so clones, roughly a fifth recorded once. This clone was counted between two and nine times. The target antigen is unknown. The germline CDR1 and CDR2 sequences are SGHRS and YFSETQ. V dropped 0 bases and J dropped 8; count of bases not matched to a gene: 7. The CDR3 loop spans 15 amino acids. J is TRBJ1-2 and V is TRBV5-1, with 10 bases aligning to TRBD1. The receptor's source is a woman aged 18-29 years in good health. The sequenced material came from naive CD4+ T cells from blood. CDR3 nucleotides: TGCGCCAGCAGCTTGGTGGTGACAGGGGGCCAAGGCTACACCTTC. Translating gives CASSLVVTGGQGYTF.